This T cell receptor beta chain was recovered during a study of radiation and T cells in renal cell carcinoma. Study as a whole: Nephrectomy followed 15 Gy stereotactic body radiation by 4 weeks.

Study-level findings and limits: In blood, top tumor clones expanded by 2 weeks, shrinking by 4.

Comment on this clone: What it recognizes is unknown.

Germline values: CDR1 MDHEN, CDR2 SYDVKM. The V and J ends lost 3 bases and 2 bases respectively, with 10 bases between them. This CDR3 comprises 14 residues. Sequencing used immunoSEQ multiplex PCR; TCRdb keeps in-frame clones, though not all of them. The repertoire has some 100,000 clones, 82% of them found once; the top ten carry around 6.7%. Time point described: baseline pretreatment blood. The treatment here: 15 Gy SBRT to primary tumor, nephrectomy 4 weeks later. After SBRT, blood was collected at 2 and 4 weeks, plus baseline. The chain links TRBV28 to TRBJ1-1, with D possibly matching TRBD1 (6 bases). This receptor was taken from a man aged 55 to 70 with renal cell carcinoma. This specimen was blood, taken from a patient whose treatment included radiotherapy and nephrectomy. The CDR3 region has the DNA TGTGCCAGCAGTTTCGTCAGGGGAAACACTGAAGCTTTCTTT. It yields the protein CASSFVRGNTEAFF.